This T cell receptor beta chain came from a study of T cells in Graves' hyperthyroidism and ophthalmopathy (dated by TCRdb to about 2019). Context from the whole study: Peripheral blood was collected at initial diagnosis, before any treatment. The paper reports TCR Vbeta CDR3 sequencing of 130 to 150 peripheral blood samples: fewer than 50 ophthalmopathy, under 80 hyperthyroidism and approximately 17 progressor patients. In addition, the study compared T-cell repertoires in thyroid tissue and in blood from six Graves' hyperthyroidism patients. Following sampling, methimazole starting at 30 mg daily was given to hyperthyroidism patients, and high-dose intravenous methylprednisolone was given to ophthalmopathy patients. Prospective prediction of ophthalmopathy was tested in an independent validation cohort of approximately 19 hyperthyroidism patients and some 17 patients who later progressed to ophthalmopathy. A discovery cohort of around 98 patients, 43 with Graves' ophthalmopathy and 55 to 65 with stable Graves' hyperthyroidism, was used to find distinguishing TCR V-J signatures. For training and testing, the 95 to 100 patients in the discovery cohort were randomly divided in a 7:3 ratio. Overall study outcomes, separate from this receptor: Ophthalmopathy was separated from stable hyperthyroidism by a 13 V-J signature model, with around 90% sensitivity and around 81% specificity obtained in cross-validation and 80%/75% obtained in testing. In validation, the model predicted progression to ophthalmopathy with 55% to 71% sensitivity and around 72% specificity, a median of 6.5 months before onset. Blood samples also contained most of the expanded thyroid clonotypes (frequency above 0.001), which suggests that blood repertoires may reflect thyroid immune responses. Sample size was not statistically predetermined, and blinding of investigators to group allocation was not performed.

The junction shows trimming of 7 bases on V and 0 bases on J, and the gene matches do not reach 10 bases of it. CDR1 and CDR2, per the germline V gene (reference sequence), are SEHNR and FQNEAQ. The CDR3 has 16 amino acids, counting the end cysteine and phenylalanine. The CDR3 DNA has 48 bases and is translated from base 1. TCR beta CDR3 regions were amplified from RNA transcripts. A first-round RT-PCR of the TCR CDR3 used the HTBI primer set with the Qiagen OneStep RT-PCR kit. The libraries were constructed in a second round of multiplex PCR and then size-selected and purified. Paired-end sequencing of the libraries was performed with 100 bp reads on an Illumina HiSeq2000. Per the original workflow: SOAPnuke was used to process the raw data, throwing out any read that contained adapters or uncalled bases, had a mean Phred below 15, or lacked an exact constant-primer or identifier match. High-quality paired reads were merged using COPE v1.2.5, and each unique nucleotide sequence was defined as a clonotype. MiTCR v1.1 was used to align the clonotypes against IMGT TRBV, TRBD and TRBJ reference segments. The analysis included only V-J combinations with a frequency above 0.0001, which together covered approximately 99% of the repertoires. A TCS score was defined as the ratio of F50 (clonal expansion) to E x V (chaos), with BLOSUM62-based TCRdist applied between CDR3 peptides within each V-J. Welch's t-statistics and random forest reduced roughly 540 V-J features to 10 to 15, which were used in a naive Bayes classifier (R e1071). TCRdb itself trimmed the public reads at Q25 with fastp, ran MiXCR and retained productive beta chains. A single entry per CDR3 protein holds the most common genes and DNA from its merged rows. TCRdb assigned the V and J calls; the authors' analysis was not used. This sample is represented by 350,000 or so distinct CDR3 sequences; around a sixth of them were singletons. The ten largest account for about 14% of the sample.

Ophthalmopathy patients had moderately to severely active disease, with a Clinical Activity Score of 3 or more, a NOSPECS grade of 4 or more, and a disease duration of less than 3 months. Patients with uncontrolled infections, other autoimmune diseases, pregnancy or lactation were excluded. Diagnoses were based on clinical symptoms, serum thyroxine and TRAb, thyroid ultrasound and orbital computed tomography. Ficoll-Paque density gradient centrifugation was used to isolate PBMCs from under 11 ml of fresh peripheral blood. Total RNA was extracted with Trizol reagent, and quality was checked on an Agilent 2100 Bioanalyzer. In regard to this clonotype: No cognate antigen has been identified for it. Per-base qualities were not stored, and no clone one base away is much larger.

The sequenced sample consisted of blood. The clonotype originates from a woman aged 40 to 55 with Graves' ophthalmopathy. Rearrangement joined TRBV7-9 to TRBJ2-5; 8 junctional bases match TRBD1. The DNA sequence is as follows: TGTGCCAGCACTCCAAGACAGGGGCCGTACCAAGAGACCCAGTACTTC. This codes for CASTPRQGPYQETQYF.